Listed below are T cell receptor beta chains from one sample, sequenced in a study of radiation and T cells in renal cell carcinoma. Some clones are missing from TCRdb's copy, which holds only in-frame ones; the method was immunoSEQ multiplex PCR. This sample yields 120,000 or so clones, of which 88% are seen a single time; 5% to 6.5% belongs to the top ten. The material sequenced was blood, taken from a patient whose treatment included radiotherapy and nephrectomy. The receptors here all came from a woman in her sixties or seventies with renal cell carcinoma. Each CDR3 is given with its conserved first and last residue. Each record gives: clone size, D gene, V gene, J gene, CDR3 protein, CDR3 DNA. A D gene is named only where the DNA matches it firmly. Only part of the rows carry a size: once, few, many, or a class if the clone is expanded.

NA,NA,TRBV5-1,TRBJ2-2,CASSGDRGGELFF,TGCGCCAGCAGCGGAGACCGGGGAGGAGAGCTGTTTTTT
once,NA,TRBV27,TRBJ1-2,CASNKGGGLGYTF,TGTGCCAGCAACAAGGGAGGGGGGCTAGGCTACACCTTC
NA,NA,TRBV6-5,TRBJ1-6,CASSPRPNTNSPLHF,TGTGCCAGCAGCCCCCGACCCAACACGAATTCACCCCTCCACTTT
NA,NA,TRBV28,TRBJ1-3,CASTSYSGNTIYF,TGTGCCAGCACCTCGTATTCTGGAAACACCATATATTTT
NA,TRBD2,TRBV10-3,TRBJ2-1,CAIIAGPAQFF,TGTGCCATCATAGCGGGGCCTGCGCAGTTCTTC
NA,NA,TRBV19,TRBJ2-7,CASSTQAVGEQYF,TGTGCCAGTAGTACACAAGCGGTAGGCGAGCAGTACTTC
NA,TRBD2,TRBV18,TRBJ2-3,CASSPLAGVSDTQYF,TGTGCCAGCTCACCACTAGCGGGAGTATCAGATACGCAGTATTTT
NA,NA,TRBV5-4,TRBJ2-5,CASSVGLGETQYF,TGTGCCAGCAGCGTGGGACTTGGAGAGACCCAGTACTTC
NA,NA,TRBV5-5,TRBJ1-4,CASRPTATNEKLFF,TGTGCCAGCAGACCGACGGCAACTAATGAAAAACTGTTTTTT
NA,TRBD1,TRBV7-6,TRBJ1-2,CASSATGPFNYGYTF,TGTGCCAGCAGCGCGACAGGGCCCTTTAACTATGGCTACACCTTC
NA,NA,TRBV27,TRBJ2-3,CASSLYPGAPDTQYF,TGTGCCAGCAGTTTATACCCGGGGGCTCCGGATACGCAGTATTTT
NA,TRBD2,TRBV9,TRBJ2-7,CASSVGLAEDFRYF,TGTGCCAGCAGCGTGGGACTAGCGGAGGACTTTAGGTACTTC
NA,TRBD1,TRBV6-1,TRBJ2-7,CASGQGTYEQYF,TGTGCCAGCGGACAGGGTACTTACGAGCAGTACTTC
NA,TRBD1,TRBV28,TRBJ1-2,CASILRDRVDGYTF,TGTGCCAGCATTCTCCGGGACAGGGTGGATGGCTACACCTTC
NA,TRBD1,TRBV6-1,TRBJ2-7,CASSMGQGPSYEQYF,TGTGCCAGCAGTATGGGACAGGGGCCTTCCTACGAGCAGTACTTC
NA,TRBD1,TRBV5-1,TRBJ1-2,CASSLGQGLSGYGYTF,TGCGCCAGCAGCTTGGGACAGGGCCTCAGTGGCTATGGCTACACCTTC
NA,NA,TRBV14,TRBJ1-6,CASSPTDPRSPLHF,TGTGCCAGCAGCCCGACGGACCCTCGGTCACCCCTCCACTTT
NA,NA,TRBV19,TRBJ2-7,CASSPNRVAGEYEQYF,TGTGCCAGTAGCCCGAACAGGGTTGCGGGGGAATACGAGCAGTACTTC
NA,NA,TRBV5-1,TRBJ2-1,CASSPLASINEQFF,TGCGCCAGCAGCCCCCTCGCTAGCATCAATGAGCAGTTCTTC
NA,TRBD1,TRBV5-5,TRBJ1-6,CASSRGGQGTGSPLHF,TGTGCCAGCAGTCGAGGCGGACAGGGGACGGGGTCACCCCTCCACTTT
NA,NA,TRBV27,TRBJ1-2,CAAGGIANYGYTF,TGTGCCGCGGGGGGCATAGCTAACTATGGCTACACCTTC
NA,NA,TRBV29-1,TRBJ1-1,CSVEGQTNEAFF,TGCAGCGTTGAAGGTCAGACTAATGAAGCTTTCTTT
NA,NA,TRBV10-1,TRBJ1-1,CASSESAFF,TGCGCCAGCAGTGAGTCCGCTTTCTTT
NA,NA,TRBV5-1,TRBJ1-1,CASSLVGGGTNTEAFF,TGCGCCAGCAGCTTGGTAGGCGGGGGGACGAACACTGAAGCTTTCTTT
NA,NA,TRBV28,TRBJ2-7,CASSTGSNEQYF,TGTGCCAGCAGCACAGGGAGTAACGAGCAGTACTTC
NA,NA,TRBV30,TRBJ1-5,CAWSVRGDQPQHF,TGTGCCTGGAGTGTAAGAGGGGACCAGCCCCAGCATTTT
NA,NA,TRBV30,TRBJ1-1,CAWSVATNTEAFF,TGTGCCTGGAGTGTTGCAACGAACACTGAAGCTTTCTTT
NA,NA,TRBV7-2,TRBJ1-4,CASSLEVGWGEKLFF,TGTGCCAGCAGCTTAGAGGTGGGGTGGGGTGAAAAACTGTTTTTT
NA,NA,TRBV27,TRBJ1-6,CASSPTGSNNSPLHF,TGTGCCAGCAGTCCTACAGGGTCCAATAATTCACCCCTCCACTTT
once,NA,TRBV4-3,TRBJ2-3,CASSQGRGRGTDTQYF,TGCGCCAGCAGCCAAGGACGGGGGCGCGGCACAGATACGCAGTATTTT
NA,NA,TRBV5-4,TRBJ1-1,CASSPRQRNTEAFF,TGTGCCAGCAGCCCCCGACAGAGGAACACTGAAGCTTTCTTT
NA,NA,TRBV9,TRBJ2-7,CASSVAPLRTGPEEQYF,TGTGCCAGCAGCGTAGCCCCCCTGCGGACCGGTCCGGAAGAGCAGTACTTC
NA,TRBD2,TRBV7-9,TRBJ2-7,CASSAGTSTEQYF,TGTGCCAGCAGCGCCGGGACTAGTACCGAGCAGTACTTC
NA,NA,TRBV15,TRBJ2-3,CATSRDLAADTQYF,TGTGCCACCAGCAGAGATCTTGCTGCAGATACGCAGTATTTT
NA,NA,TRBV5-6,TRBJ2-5,CASSLKGHNGETQYF,TGTGCCAGCAGCTTGAAGGGACACAATGGGGAGACCCAGTACTTC
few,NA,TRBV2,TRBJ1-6,CASTERRDNSPLHF,TGTGCCAGCACAGAGCGGCGGGATAATTCACCCCTCCACTTT
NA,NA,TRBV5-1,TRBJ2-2,CASLPGTSNTGELFF,TGCGCCAGCCTCCCCGGGACATCGAACACCGGGGAGCTGTTTTTT
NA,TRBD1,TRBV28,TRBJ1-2,CASQGQAYGYTF,TGTGCCAGCCAGGGACAGGCCTATGGCTACACCTTC
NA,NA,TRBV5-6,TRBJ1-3,CASSLGLGGNTIYF,TGTGCCAGCAGCCTGGGGTTAGGGGGAAACACCATATATTTT
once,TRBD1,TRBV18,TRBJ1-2,CASSRAGGTAYGYTF,TGTGCCAGCTCTCGTGCCGGCGGGACAGCTTATGGCTACACCTTC
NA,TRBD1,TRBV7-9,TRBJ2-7,CASSVGTGGTYEQYF,TGTGCCAGCAGCGTCGGGACAGGAGGAACCTACGAGCAGTACTTC
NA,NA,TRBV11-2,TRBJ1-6,CASSLEFRPESPLHF,TGTGCCAGCAGCTTAGAGTTCCGGCCGGAGTCTCCCCTCCACTTT
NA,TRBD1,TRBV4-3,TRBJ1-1,CASSQDSGQGVNMNTEAFF,TGCGCCAGCAGCCAAGACTCCGGGCAGGGGGTTAACATGAACACTGAAGCTTTCTTT
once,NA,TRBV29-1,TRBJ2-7,CSVREPTRIRGSEQYF,TGCAGCGTTCGCGAACCTACTAGAATACGCGGCTCCGAGCAGTACTTC
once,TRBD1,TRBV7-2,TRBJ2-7,CASSLDGGQGAYEQYF,TGTGCCAGCAGCTTGGATGGGGGACAGGGGGCCTACGAGCAGTACTTC
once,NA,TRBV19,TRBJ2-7,CASSIVPGPYEQYF,TGTGCCAGTAGTATTGTGCCAGGTCCCTACGAGCAGTACTTC
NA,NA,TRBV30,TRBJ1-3,CAWRPDSGNTIYF,TGTGCCTGGCGGCCAGACTCTGGAAACACCATATATTTT
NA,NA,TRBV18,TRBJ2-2,CASSSLENTGELFF,TGTGCCAGCTCGTCTCTAGAGAACACCGGGGAGCTGTTTTTT
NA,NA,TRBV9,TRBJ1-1,CASSRIDRGALPNTEAFF,TGTGCCAGCAGCCGAATTGATCGGGGCGCTTTACCGAACACTGAAGCTTTCTTT
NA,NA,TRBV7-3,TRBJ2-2,CASSLTMGLRGTGELFF,TGTGCCAGCAGCTTAACGATGGGCTTGCGAGGCACCGGGGAGCTGTTTTTT
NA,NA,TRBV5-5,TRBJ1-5,CASSLVEVLGNQPQHF,TGTGCCAGCAGCTTGGTCGAGGTTTTAGGCAATCAGCCCCAGCATTTT
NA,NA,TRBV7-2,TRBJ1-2,CASSLDRVVDGYTF,TGTGCCAGCAGCTTAGACAGGGTAGTCGATGGCTACACCTTC
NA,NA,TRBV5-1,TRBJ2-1,CASSSYNEQFF,TGCGCCAGCAGCTCCTACAATGAGCAGTTCTTC
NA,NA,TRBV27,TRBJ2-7,CASSHRTARGPEQYF,TGTGCCAGCAGTCACCGGACAGCGAGGGGCCCCGAGCAGTACTTC
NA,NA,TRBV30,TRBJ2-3,CAWSVDSDTQYF,TGTGCCTGGAGTGTAGATTCCGATACGCAGTATTTT
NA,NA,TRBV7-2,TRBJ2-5,CASRGGSGGETQYF,TGTGCCAGCAGGGGGGGAAGCGGAGGGGAGACCCAGTACTTC
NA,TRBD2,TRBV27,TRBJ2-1,CASSWYGTRRDEQFF,TGTGCCAGCAGTTGGTATGGGACTAGGAGGGATGAGCAGTTCTTC